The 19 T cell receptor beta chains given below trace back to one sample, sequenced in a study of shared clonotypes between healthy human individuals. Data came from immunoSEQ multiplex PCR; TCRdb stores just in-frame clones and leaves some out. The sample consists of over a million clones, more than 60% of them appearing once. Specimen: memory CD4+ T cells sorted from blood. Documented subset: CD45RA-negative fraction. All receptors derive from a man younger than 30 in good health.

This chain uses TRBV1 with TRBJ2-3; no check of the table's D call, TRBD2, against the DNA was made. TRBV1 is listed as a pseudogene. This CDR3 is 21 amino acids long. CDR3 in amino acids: CTSSRSSGGRPANRSTDTQYF. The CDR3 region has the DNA TGCACCAGCAGCCGTTCGAGCGGCGGGAGGCCCGCGAATAGAAGCACAGATACGCAGTATTTT.

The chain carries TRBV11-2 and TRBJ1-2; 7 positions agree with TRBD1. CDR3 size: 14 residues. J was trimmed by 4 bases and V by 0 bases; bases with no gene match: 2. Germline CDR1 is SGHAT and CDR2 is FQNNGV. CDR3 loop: CASSLDGTAYGYTF. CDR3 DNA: TGTGCCAGCAGCTTAGATGGGACAGCCTATGGCTACACCTTC. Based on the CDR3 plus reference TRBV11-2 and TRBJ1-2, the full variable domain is EAGVAQSPRYKIIEKRQSVAFWCNPISGHATLYWYQQILGQGPKLLIQFQNNGVVDDSQLPKDRFSAERLKGVDSTLKIQPAKLEDSAVYLCASSLDGTAYGYTFGSGTRLTVV.

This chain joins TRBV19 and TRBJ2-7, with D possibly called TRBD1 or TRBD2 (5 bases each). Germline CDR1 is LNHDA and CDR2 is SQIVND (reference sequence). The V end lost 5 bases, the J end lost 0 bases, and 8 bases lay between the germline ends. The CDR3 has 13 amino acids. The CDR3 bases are TGTGCCAGTAGTGAGGGGCTCTCCTACGAGCAGTACTTC. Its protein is CASSEGLSYEQYF.

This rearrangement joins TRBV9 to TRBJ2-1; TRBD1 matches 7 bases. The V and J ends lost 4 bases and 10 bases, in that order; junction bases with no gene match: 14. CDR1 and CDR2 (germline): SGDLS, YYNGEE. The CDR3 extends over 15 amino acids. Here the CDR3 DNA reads TGTGCCAGCAGCCCCCAGGTTGGACAGGTTACCGAGCAGTTCTTC. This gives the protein CASSPQVGQVTEQFF. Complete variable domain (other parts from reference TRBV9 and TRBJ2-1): DSGVTQTPKHLITATGQRVTLRCSPRSGDLSVYWYQQSLDQGLQFLIQYYNGEERAKGNILERFSAQQFPDLHSELNLSSLELGDSALYFCASSPQVGQVTEQFFGPGTRLTVL.

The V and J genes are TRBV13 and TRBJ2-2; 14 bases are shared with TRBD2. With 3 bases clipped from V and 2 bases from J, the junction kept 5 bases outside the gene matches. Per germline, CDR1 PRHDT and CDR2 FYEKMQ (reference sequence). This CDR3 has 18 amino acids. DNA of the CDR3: TGTGCCAGCAGCTTCCGGACTAGCGGGGGGAGAAACACCGGGGAGCTGTTTTTT. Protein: CASSFRTSGGRNTGELFF.

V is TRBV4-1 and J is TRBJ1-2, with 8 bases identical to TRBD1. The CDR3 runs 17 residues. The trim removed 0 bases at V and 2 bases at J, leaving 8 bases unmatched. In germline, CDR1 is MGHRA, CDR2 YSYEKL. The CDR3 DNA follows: TGCGCCAGCAGCCAAGATCATAAGAGGACAGGGAACTATGGCTACACCTTC. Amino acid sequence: CASSQDHKRTGNYGYTF.

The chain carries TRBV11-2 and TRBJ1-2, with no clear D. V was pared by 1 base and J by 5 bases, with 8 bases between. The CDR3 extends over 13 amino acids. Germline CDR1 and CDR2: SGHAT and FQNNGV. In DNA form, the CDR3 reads TGTGCCAGCAGCTTAGGGACCGAATATGGCTACACCTTC. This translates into CASSLGTEYGYTF.

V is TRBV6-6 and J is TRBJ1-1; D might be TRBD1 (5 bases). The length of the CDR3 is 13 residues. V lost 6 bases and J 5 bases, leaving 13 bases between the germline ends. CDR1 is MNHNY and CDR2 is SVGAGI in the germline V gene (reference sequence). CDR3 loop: CASSVTPGTEAFF. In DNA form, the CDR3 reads TGTGCCAGCAGCGTGACGCCAGGGACTGAAGCTTTCTTT.

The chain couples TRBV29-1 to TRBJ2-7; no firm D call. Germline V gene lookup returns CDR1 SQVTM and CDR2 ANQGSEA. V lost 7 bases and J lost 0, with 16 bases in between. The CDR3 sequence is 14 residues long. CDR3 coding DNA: TGCAGCGCCCAACCCCGCAGTAACTCCTACGAGCAGTACTTC. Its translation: CSAQPRSNSYEQYF.

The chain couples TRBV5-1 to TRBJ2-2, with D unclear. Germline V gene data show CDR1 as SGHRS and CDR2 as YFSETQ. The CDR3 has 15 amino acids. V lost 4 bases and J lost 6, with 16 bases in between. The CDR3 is CASSTQPGLAGELFF. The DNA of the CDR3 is TGCGCCAGCAGCACACAGCCCGGGCTAGCCGGGGAGCTGTTTTTT.

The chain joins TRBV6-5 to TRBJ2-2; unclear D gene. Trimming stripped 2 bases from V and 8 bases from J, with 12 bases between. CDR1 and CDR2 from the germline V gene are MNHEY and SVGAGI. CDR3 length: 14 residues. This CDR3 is CASSYGRPVGELFF. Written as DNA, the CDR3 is TGTGCCAGCAGTTACGGCCGCCCCGTTGGGGAGCTGTTTTTT.

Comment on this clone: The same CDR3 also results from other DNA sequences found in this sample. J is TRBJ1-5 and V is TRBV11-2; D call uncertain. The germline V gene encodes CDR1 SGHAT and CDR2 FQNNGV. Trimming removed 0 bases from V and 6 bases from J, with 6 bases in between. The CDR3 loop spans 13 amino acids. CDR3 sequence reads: CASSLEGGQPQHF. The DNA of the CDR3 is TGTGCCAGCAGCTTAGAGGGCGGTCAGCCCCAGCATTTT.

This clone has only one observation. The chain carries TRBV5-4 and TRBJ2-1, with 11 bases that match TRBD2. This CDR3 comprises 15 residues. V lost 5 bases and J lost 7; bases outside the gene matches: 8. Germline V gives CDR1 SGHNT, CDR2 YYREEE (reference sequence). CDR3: CASRNLAGGRNEQFF. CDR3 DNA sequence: TGTGCCAGCAGAAATCTAGCGGGGGGACGGAATGAGCAGTTCTTC.

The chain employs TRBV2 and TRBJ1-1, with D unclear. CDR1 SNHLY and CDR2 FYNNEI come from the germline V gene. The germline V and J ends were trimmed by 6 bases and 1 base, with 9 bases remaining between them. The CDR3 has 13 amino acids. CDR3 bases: TGTGCCAGCAGGCGAGAAACGAACACTGAAGCTTTCTTT. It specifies CASRRETNTEAFF.

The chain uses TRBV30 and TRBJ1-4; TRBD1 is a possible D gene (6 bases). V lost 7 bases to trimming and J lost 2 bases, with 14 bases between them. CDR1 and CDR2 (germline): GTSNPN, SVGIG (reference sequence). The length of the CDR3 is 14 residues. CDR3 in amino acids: CAFPTGTTNEKLFF. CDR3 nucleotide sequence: TGTGCCTTCCCGACAGGAACTACTAATGAAAAACTGTTTTTT.

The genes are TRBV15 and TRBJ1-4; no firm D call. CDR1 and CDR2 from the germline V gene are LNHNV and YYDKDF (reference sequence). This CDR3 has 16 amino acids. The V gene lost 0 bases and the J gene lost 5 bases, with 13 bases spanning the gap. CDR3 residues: CATSRDLEGPNEKLFF. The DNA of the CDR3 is TGTGCCACCAGCAGAGATTTAGAGGGCCCGAATGAAAAACTGTTTTTT. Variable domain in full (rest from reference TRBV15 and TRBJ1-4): DAMVIQNPRYQVTQFGKPVTLSCSQTLNHNVMYWYQQKSSQAPKLLFHYYDKDFNNEADTPDNFQSRRPNTSFCFLDIRSPGLGDTAMYLCATSRDLEGPNEKLFFGSGTQLSVL.

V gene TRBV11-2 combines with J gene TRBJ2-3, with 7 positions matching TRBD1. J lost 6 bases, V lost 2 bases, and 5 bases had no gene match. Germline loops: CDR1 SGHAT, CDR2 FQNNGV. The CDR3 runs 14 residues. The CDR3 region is CASSLNRGQDTQYF. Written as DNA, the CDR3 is TGTGCCAGCAGCTTAAACAGGGGCCAGGATACGCAGTATTTT.

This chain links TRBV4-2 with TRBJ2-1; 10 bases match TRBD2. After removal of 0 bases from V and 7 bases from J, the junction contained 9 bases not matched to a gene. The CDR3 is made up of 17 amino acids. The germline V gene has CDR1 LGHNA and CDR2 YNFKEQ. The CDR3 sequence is CASSQDKRGGGMNEQFF. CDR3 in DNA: TGTGCCAGCAGCCAAGATAAGCGGGGGGGCGGTATGAATGAGCAGTTCTTC.

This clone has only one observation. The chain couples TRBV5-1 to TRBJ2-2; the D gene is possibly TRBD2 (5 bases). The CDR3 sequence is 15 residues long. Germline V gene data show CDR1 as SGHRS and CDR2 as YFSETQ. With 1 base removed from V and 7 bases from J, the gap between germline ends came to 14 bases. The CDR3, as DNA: TGCGCCAGCAGCTTGCCTGTCGGGGATGGCGGGGAGCTGTTTTTT. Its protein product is CASSLPVGDGGELFF.